Reported below is one T cell receptor beta chain. This sample was included in a study of blood T cell repertoires in COVID-19. In the study overall: Sites across the United States, Italy and Spain contributed samples from acute and convalescent COVID-19.

Data came from immunoSEQ multiplex PCR; TCRdb stores just in-frame clones and leaves some out. This sample has about 49,000 clones; 87% occur once, and the top ten carry less than 5.5%. Trimming shortened V by 6 bases and J by 0 bases, and 9 bases separated the two germline ends. CDR3 size: 14 residues. Germline V gene lookup returns CDR1 SEHNR and CDR2 FQNEAQ (reference sequence). The origin of this receptor is a human donor in a cohort sampled during active COVID-19. The source material was peripheral blood. The gene calls are TRBV7-9 and TRBJ1-3; D gene unclear. CDR3 loop: CASSRVFSGNTIYF. In nucleotides, the CDR3 is TGTGCCAGCAGTCGGGTCTTCTCTGGAAACACCATATATTTT.